Described below is a single T cell receptor (beta chain) sequence and its context. These data come from a study of blood T cell repertoires in COVID-19. About the research overall: Collection of acute and convalescent COVID-19 samples took place in the United States, Italy and Spain.

Generated by immunoSEQ multiplex PCR, the TCRdb table keeps only in-frame clones and is missing some. The table has about 80,000 clones, around nine tenths seen once. The V segment lost 4 bases and the J segment 3 bases; nucleotides outside the gene matches: 5. Germline CDR1 MNHEY, CDR2 SVGEGT. The CDR3 is 14 residues long. The sequenced material came from peripheral blood. The chain is built from TRBV6-2 or TRBV6-3 and TRBJ1-1, with 7 bases identical to TRBD1. This receptor was obtained from a man aged 30 to 45 with acute or convalescent COVID-19. The CDR3 DNA sequence: TGTGCCAGCAGTTTACGCAGGGGGGACACTGAAGCTTTCTTT. Amino acids: CASSLRRGDTEAFF.